These T cell receptor beta chains were read from a single sample in a study of control samples from healthy donors and cancer patients. The repertoire was sequenced with immunoSEQ multiplex PCR; TCRdb's copy has only in-frame clones and lacks some. This sample carries about 160,000 clones, 70% to 90% of them seen once, and the ten largest clones take 12%. Sequenced sample: blood. Source of these receptors: a man aged 25-45 years in good health. Both conserved end residues are part of each CDR3. A D gene is named only where the DNA matches it firmly. The size of a clone is reported for some rows only, either as once, few or many, or as a class for expanded clones.

D gene: -
clone size: -
V gene: TRBV20-1
J gene: TRBJ1-1
CDR3 DNA: TGCAGTGCGCCGAGGGCGGCTGAAGCTTTCTTT
CDR3 protein: CSAPRAAEAFF

D gene: -
clone size: few
V gene: TRBV9
J gene: TRBJ2-7
CDR3 DNA: TGTGCCAGCAGCGTCGGCGGCACCCGCTCCTACGAGCAGTACTTC
CDR3 protein: CASSVGGTRSYEQYF

D gene: -
clone size: -
V gene: TRBV19
J gene: TRBJ1-5
CDR3 DNA: TGTGCCAGTAGTAAACCAGGGGATCAGCCCCAGCATTTT
CDR3 protein: CASSKPGDQPQHF

D gene: TRBD1
clone size: -
V gene: TRBV7-9
J gene: TRBJ2-7
CDR3 DNA: TGTGCCAGCAGCTTTCAGGGGGCCTACGAGCAGTACTTC
CDR3 protein: CASSFQGAYEQYF

D gene: TRBD1
clone size: -
V gene: TRBV19
J gene: TRBJ2-3
CDR3 DNA: TGTGCCAGTAGTAGGACAGGGGGCTGGGATACGCAGTATTTT
CDR3 protein: CASSRTGGWDTQYF

D gene: -
clone size: -
V gene: TRBV18
J gene: TRBJ2-5
CDR3 DNA: TGTGCCAGCTCACCATCAGCCCCAGAGGGGACCCAGTACTTC
CDR3 protein: CASSPSAPEGTQYF

D gene: -
clone size: -
V gene: TRBV2
J gene: TRBJ1-1
CDR3 DNA: TGTGCCTCAGCGAGGACGGCGATGAACACTGAAGCTTTCTTT
CDR3 protein: CASARTAMNTEAFF

D gene: -
clone size: -
V gene: TRBV30
J gene: TRBJ2-2
CDR3 DNA: TGTGCCTGGACCCCCCTGGGCACCGGGGAGCTGTTTTTT
CDR3 protein: CAWTPLGTGELFF

D gene: -
clone size: -
V gene: TRBV6-5
J gene: TRBJ1-1
CDR3 DNA: TGTGCCAGCAGTCTTCAGGACGTGAACACTGAAGCTTTCTTT
CDR3 protein: CASSLQDVNTEAFF

D gene: TRBD2
clone size: few
V gene: TRBV7-6
J gene: TRBJ2-5
CDR3 DNA: TGTGCCAGCAGCTCGGGGCCTAGCGGGCAAGAGACCCAGTACTTC
CDR3 protein: CASSSGPSGQETQYF

D gene: -
clone size: -
V gene: TRBV5-1
J gene: TRBJ1-2
CDR3 DNA: TGCGCCAGCAGCTTAGAGGGACGGATCTATGGCTACACCTTC
CDR3 protein: CASSLEGRIYGYTF

D gene: TRBD2
clone size: -
V gene: TRBV6-2/TRBV6-3
J gene: TRBJ2-1
CDR3 DNA: TGTGCCAGCAGTTACGTGTTAGCGGGGATCAATGAGCAGTTCTTC
CDR3 protein: CASSYVLAGINEQFF

D gene: -
clone size: -
V gene: TRBV27
J gene: TRBJ1-3
CDR3 DNA: TGTGCCAGCAGTTCCACCACCGGAGGCTCTGGAAACACCATATATTTT
CDR3 protein: CASSSTTGGSGNTIYF

D gene: TRBD1
clone size: -
V gene: TRBV28
J gene: TRBJ2-7
CDR3 DNA: TGTGCCAGCACGAACGCCGGGACAGGGGGATCCTACGAGCAGTACTTC
CDR3 protein: CASTNAGTGGSYEQYF

D gene: TRBD2
clone size: -
V gene: TRBV7-9
J gene: TRBJ2-7
CDR3 DNA: TGTGCCAGCAGCTTCACTAGCGGGAGTTACGAGCAGTACTTC
CDR3 protein: CASSFTSGSYEQYF

D gene: -
clone size: -
V gene: TRBV2
J gene: TRBJ1-5
CDR3 DNA: TGTGCCAGCAGAGTCGACGGCAATCAGCCCCAGCATTTT
CDR3 protein: CASRVDGNQPQHF

D gene: -
clone size: -
V gene: TRBV6-5
J gene: TRBJ2-5
CDR3 DNA: TGTGCCAGCAGCGGTAGAGGAGAGACCCAGTACTTC
CDR3 protein: CASSGRGETQYF

D gene: -
clone size: once
V gene: TRBV29-1
J gene: TRBJ2-7
CDR3 DNA: TGCAGCGTGACTTTAGCCTACGAGCAGTACTTC
CDR3 protein: CSVTLAYEQYF

D gene: -
clone size: -
V gene: TRBV27
J gene: TRBJ2-7
CDR3 DNA: TGTGCCAGCAGTTTCGCGGACAGACCGGCCTACGAGCAGTACTTC
CDR3 protein: CASSFADRPAYEQYF

D gene: -
clone size: -
V gene: TRBV5-1
J gene: TRBJ2-3
CDR3 DNA: TGCGCCAGCAGCTTGGGGAGCACAGATACGCAGTATTTT
CDR3 protein: CASSLGSTDTQYF

D gene: TRBD1
clone size: -
V gene: TRBV27
J gene: TRBJ2-3
CDR3 DNA: TGTGCCAGCAGTAGGGGACAGACTAGCACAGATACGCAGTATTTT
CDR3 protein: CASSRGQTSTDTQYF

D gene: -
clone size: -
V gene: TRBV4-3
J gene: TRBJ2-7
CDR3 DNA: TGCGCCAGCAGCCAAGATCTTAAAAGCCTGACCCCCTACGAGCAGTACTTC
CDR3 protein: CASSQDLKSLTPYEQYF

D gene: TRBD2
clone size: -
V gene: TRBV6-2/TRBV6-3
J gene: TRBJ2-3
CDR3 DNA: TGTGCCAGCAGTTACACTAGCGGGGGGGCCGATACGCAGTATTTT
CDR3 protein: CASSYTSGGADTQYF

D gene: -
clone size: -
V gene: TRBV18
J gene: TRBJ1-1
CDR3 DNA: TGTGCCAGCTCACCGCTTTCGGGGGAAGCAGTGAACACTGAAGCTTTCTTT
CDR3 protein: CASSPLSGEAVNTEAFF

D gene: -
clone size: -
V gene: TRBV11-2
J gene: TRBJ1-6
CDR3 DNA: TGTGCCAGCACCCGGGACCGGCCGTCACCCCTCCACTTT
CDR3 protein: CASTRDRPSPLHF

D gene: -
clone size: -
V gene: TRBV29-1
J gene: TRBJ2-3
CDR3 DNA: TGCAGCGTTCCCCAAGGAGAGACCCCTGGCACAGATACGCAGTATTTT
CDR3 protein: CSVPQGETPGTDTQYF

D gene: -
clone size: -
V gene: TRBV3-1/TRBV3-2
J gene: TRBJ2-5
CDR3 DNA: TGTGCCAGCAGCCAGCGACTAGGGCGGGAGACCCAGTACTTC
CDR3 protein: CASSQRLGRETQYF

D gene: TRBD2
clone size: -
V gene: TRBV7-8
J gene: TRBJ2-1
CDR3 DNA: TGTGCCAGCAGCGCGAGCGGGAGGGCCTACAATGAGCAGTTCTTC
CDR3 protein: CASSASGRAYNEQFF

D gene: -
clone size: -
V gene: TRBV19
J gene: TRBJ1-3
CDR3 DNA: TGTGCCAGTAGTCCTGCGGGGAACACCATATATTTT
CDR3 protein: CASSPAGNTIYF

D gene: -
clone size: -
V gene: TRBV13
J gene: TRBJ1-2
CDR3 DNA: TGTGCCAGCAGCTTATTATCTAACTATGGCTACACCTTC
CDR3 protein: CASSLLSNYGYTF

D gene: TRBD2
clone size: -
V gene: TRBV3-1/TRBV3-2
J gene: TRBJ2-4
CDR3 DNA: TGTGCCAGCAGCCAGAGGGAGGGAAGGAACATTCAGTACTTC
CDR3 protein: CASSQREGRNIQYF

D gene: -
clone size: -
V gene: TRBV4-2
J gene: TRBJ2-3
CDR3 DNA: TGTGCCAGCAGCCAAATGGCCTGGAAGGCGCAGTATTTT
CDR3 protein: CASSQMAWKAQYF

D gene: -
clone size: -
V gene: TRBV5-1
J gene: TRBJ2-2
CDR3 DNA: TGCGCCAGCAGCCTGGGCCCGGGACGTACACCGCTGGAGCTGTTTTTT
CDR3 protein: CASSLGPGRTPLELFF

D gene: TRBD1
clone size: -
V gene: TRBV2
J gene: TRBJ1-2
CDR3 DNA: TGTGCCAGCAACCGGGACAGGAACTATGGCTACACCTTC
CDR3 protein: CASNRDRNYGYTF

D gene: TRBD1
clone size: -
V gene: TRBV7-3
J gene: TRBJ1-1
CDR3 DNA: TGTGCCAGCAGCTCGCGACAGGGCGCGACTGAAGCTTTCTTT
CDR3 protein: CASSSRQGATEAFF

D gene: TRBD2
clone size: -
V gene: TRBV20-1
J gene: TRBJ2-1
CDR3 DNA: TGCAGTGCTAGTTTCGGGACTAGCGGCCCCGCGGCCTATGAGCAGTTCTTC
CDR3 protein: CSASFGTSGPAAYEQFF

D gene: -
clone size: -
V gene: TRBV11-2
J gene: TRBJ2-5
CDR3 DNA: TGTGCCAGCAGCTCCCAGATAGCCAGAGGAGAGACCCAGTACTTC
CDR3 protein: CASSSQIARGETQYF

D gene: -
clone size: -
V gene: TRBV19
J gene: TRBJ1-6
CDR3 DNA: TGTGCCAGTAGTATAGATGGGATATACCCGCTTAATTCACCCCTCCACTTT
CDR3 protein: CASSIDGIYPLNSPLHF

D gene: -
clone size: once
V gene: TRBV7-6
J gene: TRBJ2-7
CDR3 DNA: TGTGCCAGCAGCTTAGGCCCAGGAGATAACGAGCAGTACTTC
CDR3 protein: CASSLGPGDNEQYF